The clone carrying this T cell receptor beta chain showed up just a few times. The record originates from a study of pediatric ulcerative colitis. Trimming removed 5 bases at V and 3 bases at J, with 9 bases between. The CDR3 length is 12 residues. The germline V gene has CDR1 SGHRS and CDR2 YFSETQ. Produced via immunoSEQ multiplex PCR; TCRdb's table is partial and in-frame only. The sample consists of around 68,000 clones, 70% to 85% of them appearing once. Sequenced: blood. This TCR came from a boy between 5 and 17 years old with moderate ulcerative colitis. J is TRBJ2-7 and V is TRBV5-1; D is unresolved. The CDR3 region is CASSSKNYEQYF. The CDR3 region has the DNA TGCGCCAGCAGTTCCAAAAACTACGAGCAGTACTTC.